This TCR beta chain was found in a study of OX40 agonist ivuxolimab in advanced cancers. The overall study: Hepatocellular carcinoma, melanoma, renal cell or head and neck cancer was diagnosed in the dose-escalation patients.

Study-level findings and limits: No determination was made of the antigen specificity of the expanded peripheral T cells. Expanded clones belonging to CD8+ T cells outnumbered, on average, those of CD4+.

This CDR3 is built from 14 residues. Germline V gene lookup returns CDR1 MGHRA and CDR2 YSYEKL. Trimming left V 0 bases short and J 2 bases short, with 7 bases between. Method: immunoSEQ multiplex PCR; TCRdb's copy keeps in-frame clones and lacks some. The repertoire includes 20,000 or so clones, 65% to 90% of them detected once, and around 17% sits in the top ten. With baseline, cycle 4 day 1, and cycle 7 day 1 as timepoints, blood was sampled. This clone was counted a few times. Its antigen is still unknown. The sequence was obtained from an adult with an advanced solid tumor such as melanoma, head and neck, liver or kidney cancer. This specimen was CD4+ or CD8+ T cells sorted from blood, taken in a trial of the OX40 agonist ivuxolimab. V gene TRBV4-1 combines with J gene TRBJ2-5; a weak D match, TRBD2 (5 bases). CDR3 sequence reads: CASSQDPGQETQYF. The CDR3 DNA reads TGCGCCAGCAGCCAAGACCCGGGGCAAGAGACCCAGTACTTC.